Presented here are 29 T cell receptor beta chains from one specimen sequenced in a study of T-cell reconstitution after alpha-beta-depleted transplantation in children. Molecular barcoding with unique molecular identifiers was used for the TCRbeta library. From the PCR reads, TCRdb called clonotypes with MiXCR, one entry per CDR3 protein. The table shows about 980,000 distinct CDR3 sequences, with about 29% occurring only once. The sample in question was PBMCs, mostly from graft donor cells, obtained 360 days after TCRalphabeta/CD19-depleted stem cell transplant. The receptors here all came from a boy in the first two years of life who had a stem cell transplant for SCID, so the T cells may come from the graft donor.

The chain carries TRBV12-3 or TRBV12-4 and TRBJ2-6; perhaps TRBD2 as D (7 bases). Trimming took 6 bases from V and 4 from J, leaving 13 bases between them. The CDR3 is made up of 15 amino acids. CDR3 amino acids: CASSPGGFGANVLTF. The DNA for the CDR3 is TGTGCCAGCAGCCCGGGGGGCTTCGGGGCCAACGTCCTGACTTTC.

The chain links TRBV20-1 to TRBJ1-1; 9 nucleotides match TRBD1. CDR1 is DFQATT and CDR2 is SNEGSKA in the germline V gene (reference sequence). J lost 8 bases, V lost 0 bases, and 7 bases had no gene match. The CDR3 length is 14 residues. The CDR3 nucleotides read TGCAGTGCTAGAGATAAGGGGACAGGGACGGAAGCTTTCTTT. Its translation is CSARDKGTGTEAFF.

This chain's CDR3 is CASSPGPLGYGYTF. CDR3 coding DNA: TGTGCCAGCAGCCCAGGCCCCCTGGGCTATGGCTACACCTTC. The chain recombines TRBV11-2 with TRBJ1-2; no clear D gene. Trimming shortened V by 5 bases and J by 4 bases, and 14 bases separated the two germline ends. CDR1 and CDR2 (germline): SGHAT, FQNNGV. This CDR3 contains 14 residues.

The rearrangement joins TRBV16 to TRBJ2-7; TRBD1 matches 7 bases. Germline CDR1 is KGHSY and CDR2 is FQNENV. This CDR3 is 14 amino acids long. Trimming removed 5 bases from V and 0 bases from J; junction bases left unmatched: 4. The CDR3 DNA is TGTGCCAGCAGCGAGGGGGCGATCTCCTACGAGCAGTACTTC. Residues: CASSEGAISYEQYF.

The CDR3 bases are TGCAGTGCTAGACCTAGCTCTGGAAACACCATATATTTT. Encoded protein: CSARPSSGNTIYF. The J gene is TRBJ1-3, the V gene TRBV20-1, with D uncertain. Trimming stripped 2 bases from V and 0 bases from J, with 5 bases between. Germline V gives CDR1 DFQATT, CDR2 SNEGSKA (reference sequence). The CDR3 totals 13 residues.

The CDR3 nucleotides are TGCGCCAGCAGAAAAGGGGCTCTCCCCTACAATGAGCAGTTCTTC. It yields the protein CASRKGALPYNEQFF. This chain uses TRBV5-1 with TRBJ2-1, with D possibly TRBD1 on 5 matching bases. Between the trimmed V and J ends, which lost 5 bases and 2 bases, there was a span of 14 bases. The CDR3 length is 15 residues. CDR1 and CDR2 (germline): SGHRS, YFSETQ.

Only a few counts were recorded for this clonotype. The rearrangement uses TRBV12-3 or TRBV12-4 and TRBJ2-7; D not resolved. The CDR3 totals 12 residues. V was trimmed by 6 bases and J by 2 bases, leaving 8 bases between them. The CDR3 here is CASRSNTYEQYF. DNA for the CDR3: TGTGCCAGCAGGAGCAATACCTACGAGCAGTACTTC.

The chain combines TRBV12-3 or TRBV12-4 with TRBJ1-2; D is undetermined. CDR3 size: 12 residues. The ends were cut back, 0 bases at V and 10 bases at J, with 9 bases in the middle. CDR3: CASSLAVEDYTF. In nucleotides, the CDR3 is TGTGCCAGCAGTTTAGCGGTGGAAGACTACACCTTC.

This clonotype is a singleton in its sample. The chain carries TRBV7-9 and TRBJ2-7; 13 nucleotides agree with TRBD2. CDR1 and CDR2 from the germline V gene are SEHNR and FQNEAQ (reference sequence). CDR3 length: 17 amino acids. V lost 4 bases and J lost 4; bases outside the gene matches: 10. CDR3 DNA sequence: TGTGCCAGCAGCTCAGCCCTGACTAGCGGGGGGCGGTACGAGCAGTACTTC. As protein: CASSSALTSGGRYEQYF.

This clonotype was counted between two and nine times. V usage is TRBV7-2 and J usage is TRBJ2-1; weak D call: TRBD2 (7 bases). The V and J ends lost 5 bases and 8 bases respectively, with 22 bases between them. The germline V gene has CDR1 SGHTA and CDR2 FQGNSA. This CDR3 spans 16 amino acids. The CDR3 protein is CASSPPRRGLSHEQFF. CDR3 in DNA: TGTGCCAGCAGCCCACCAAGGCGGGGGCTATCTCATGAGCAGTTCTTC. Complete variable domain (other parts from reference TRBV7-2 and TRBJ2-1): GAGVSQSPSNKVTEKGKDVELRCDPISGHTALYWYRQSLGQGLEFLIYFQGNSAPDKSGLPSDRFSAERTGGSVSTLTIQRTQQEDSAVYLCASSPPRRGLSHEQFFGPGTRLTVL.

The chain is built from TRBV24-1 and TRBJ2-1; D is undetermined. This CDR3 has 12 residues. CDR1 is KGHDR and CDR2 is SFDVKD in the germline V gene. V was cut by 2 bases and J by 2 bases, with 0 bases left in between. Here the CDR3 reads CATSDSYNEQFF. CDR3 bases: TGTGCCACCAGTGATTCCTACAATGAGCAGTTCTTC.

The sample holds a few counts of this clonotype. V and J are TRBV27 and TRBJ2-1, with a weak D call TRBD1 (6 bases). CDR1 MNHEY and CDR2 SMNVEV come from the germline V gene (reference sequence). V was shortened by 7 bases and J by 10 bases, with 20 bases between the two germline ends. The length of the CDR3 is 14 residues. CDR3 amino acids: CASTREKARGEQFF. CDR3 nucleotide sequence: TGTGCCAGCACCAGAGAGAAAGCCAGGGGCGAGCAGTTCTTC.

This clonotype was counted only a few times. The chain employs TRBV6-5 and TRBJ2-7, with D possibly being TRBD1 or TRBD2 (6 bases each). The germline V gene has CDR1 MNHEY and CDR2 SVGAGI. This CDR3 is 14 amino acids long. V was pared by 2 bases and J by 1 base, with 9 bases between. CDR3 region: CASSYRGESYEQYF. Here the CDR3 DNA reads TGTGCCAGCAGTTACAGGGGGGAATCCTACGAGCAGTACTTC.

This clonotype was recorded a few times. This sequence joins TRBV20-1 and TRBJ2-3; TRBD2 agrees at 7 bases. CDR3 length: 14 amino acids. Germline values: CDR1 DFQATT, CDR2 SNEGSKA (reference sequence). V shed 4 bases and J 2 bases; nucleotides not matched to a gene: 6. CDR3 protein: CSAIWGGDTDTQYF. Here the CDR3 DNA reads TGCAGTGCTATATGGGGGGGGGACACAGATACGCAGTATTTT.

Concerning this clonotype: Sequence at one end of the junction differs from germline and may be a read error. The rearrangement links TRBV12-3 or TRBV12-4 to TRBJ2-7; TRBD2 matches 7 bases. The CDR3 is 14 residues long. This CDR3 is CTSSLGLAAVEQYF. CDR3 nucleotides: TGTACCAGCAGTTTAGGGCTAGCGGCGGTCGAGCAGTACTTC.

This sequence joins TRBV21-1 and TRBJ1-6; the tabulated D call, TRBD1, remains unverified against the DNA. TRBV21-1 is assigned pseudogene status. CDR3 length: 16 residues. For the CDR3, the DNA is TGTGCCAGCAGCAAGGGACTGACAGGACCCAATTCACCCCTCCACTTT. Translation gives CASSKGLTGPNSPLHF.

The V and J genes are TRBV5-1 and TRBJ2-7, with TRBD1 matching 7 bases. This CDR3 has 15 amino acids. V was pared by 4 bases and J by 2 bases, with 9 bases of the junction left unmatched. Germline V gene data show CDR1 as SGHRS and CDR2 as YFSETQ. Written as DNA, the CDR3 is TGCGCCAGCAGCACCTGGACAGGAGGCCCCTACGAGCAGTACTTC. Protein product: CASSTWTGGPYEQYF.

This clonotype appeared a few times. V usage is TRBV6-5 and J usage is TRBJ1-1; 9 positions match TRBD1. Germline-derived CDR1 and CDR2 are MNHEY and SVGAGI. There are 15 residues in the CDR3. Unmatched junction bases numbered 4, after V lost 4 bases and J lost 1 base. DNA for the CDR3: TGTGCCAGCAGTTCCTTGGACAGGGGGAACACTGAAGCTTTCTTT. The encoded protein is CASSSLDRGNTEAFF.

The chain joins TRBV28 to TRBJ2-1; 8 bases map to TRBD2. The CDR3 is made up of 15 amino acids. V trimming: 3 bases; J trimming: 10 bases; junction bases outside the gene matches: 11. Germline CDR1 MDHEN, CDR2 SYDVKM. CDR3: CASSLSRGGLEEQFF. CDR3 coding DNA: TGTGCCAGCAGTTTGAGTCGGGGGGGCCTGGAGGAGCAGTTCTTC.

The J gene is TRBJ2-7, the V gene TRBV20-1, with 11 bases aligning to TRBD1. CDR3 length: 14 residues. Germline V gene data show CDR1 as DFQATT and CDR2 as SNEGSKA (reference sequence). V trimming: 6 bases; J trimming: 1 base; junction bases outside the gene matches: 5. The CDR3 spells CSAIRDRGSYEQYF. The CDR3 DNA reads as TGCAGTGCCATCCGGGACAGGGGGTCCTACGAGCAGTACTTC.

In the case of this clonotype: A much larger clone sits a single nucleotide away, making a read error possible. The V and J genes are TRBV12-3 or TRBV12-4 and TRBJ2-3, with 12 bases aligning to TRBD2. V shed 6 bases and J 2 bases; nucleotides not matched to a gene: 3. This CDR3 region has 15 residues. The CDR3 sequence: CASSRLAGDTDTQYF. DNA for the CDR3: TGTGCCAGCAGCCGACTAGCGGGGGACACAGATACGCAGTATTTT.

CDR3 sequence reads: CASSFRDPRAKNIQYF. The CDR3 DNA is TGTGCCAGCAGTTTTAGGGACCCTAGGGCCAAAAACATTCAGTACTTC. The genes are TRBV12-3 or TRBV12-4 and TRBJ2-4; D may correspond to TRBD1 or TRBD2 (5 bases each). CDR3 size: 16 residues. With 3 bases removed from V and 1 base from J, the gap between germline ends came to 13 bases.

This clonotype was recorded at least ten times. The V gene is TRBV5-1, the J gene TRBJ2-6; D gene unclear. Trimming stripped 5 bases from V and 0 bases from J, with 6 bases between. The CDR3 is 14 amino acids. Germline V gene lookup returns CDR1 SGHRS and CDR2 YFSETQ. This CDR3 is CASRGRSGANVLTF. The DNA for the CDR3 is TGCGCCAGCAGAGGTCGCTCTGGGGCCAACGTCCTGACTTTC.

The chain employs TRBV3-1 and TRBJ2-1; the D gene is possibly TRBD2 (5 bases). Trimming cost V 5 bases and J 1 base, with 12 bases left between them. Germline-derived CDR1 and CDR2 are LGHDT and YNNKEL (reference sequence). The length of the CDR3 is 15 residues. CDR3 residues: CASSALGNSYNEQFF. The CDR3 nucleotides read TGTGCCAGCAGCGCACTAGGAAATTCCTACAATGAGCAGTTCTTC.

This clonotype was detected once. The chain employs TRBV12-3 or TRBV12-4 and TRBJ2-1, with TRBD2 matching over 12 bases. Losses at the gene ends were 6 bases for V and 4 bases for J; bases not matched to a gene: 10. CDR3 size: 17 residues. The CDR3 reads CASSPVGLAGSYNEQFF. The CDR3 DNA reads as TGTGCCAGCAGCCCTGTCGGACTAGCGGGGTCTTACAATGAGCAGTTCTTC.

This chain links TRBV5-1 with TRBJ2-4; the D gene is possibly TRBD2 (6 bases). Germline lookup yields CDR1 SGHRS and CDR2 YFSETQ. V dropped 0 bases and J dropped 5 bases, with 15 bases sitting between them. The CDR3 extends over 16 amino acids. The CDR3 DNA reads as TGCGCCAGCAGCTTGGCCGGGGGATTGCAACAAAACATTCAGTACTTC. Protein product: CASSLAGGLQQNIQYF.

The genes are TRBV20-1 and TRBJ2-7; tentatively, D is TRBD1 (6 bases). The CDR3 is 15 residues long. The germline CDR1 and CDR2 sequences are DFQATT and SNEGSKA (reference sequence). V lost 6 bases, J lost 4 bases, and 22 bases lay in between. The DNA for the CDR3 is TGCAGTGCCCCTCCGTCCGACAGGCGGAGATACGAGCAGTACTTC. It is translated as CSAPPSDRRRYEQYF.

This rearrangement joins TRBV6-1 to TRBJ2-5; D may correspond to TRBD1 or TRBD2 (6 bases each). This CDR3 is 16 amino acids long. Per germline, CDR1 MNHNS and CDR2 SASEGT. The ends were cut back, 6 bases at V and 0 bases at J, with 17 bases in the middle. As DNA, the CDR3 is TGTGCCAGCAGCTCTAGAAGGGGGGCTCACCAAGAGACCCAGTACTTC. Translation: CASSSRRGAHQETQYF.

The sample holds a few counts of this clonotype. This sequence joins TRBV7-2 and TRBJ2-1; D remains ambiguous. CDR3 length: 15 residues. The germline CDR1 and CDR2 sequences are SGHTA and FQGNSA. Deletions cut 1 base from V and 7 bases from J, with 14 bases between. CDR3 DNA sequence: TGTGCCAGCAGCTTAGTGGTGGCCAGTGGGAATGAGCAGTTCTTC. Encoded protein: CASSLVVASGNEQFF.